This T cell receptor beta chain is drawn from a study of blood T cell repertoires in COVID-19. V shed 0 bases, J shed 0 bases, and the junction held 4 bases outside the gene matches. Germline lookup yields CDR1 MNHNS and CDR2 SASEGT. The CDR3 totals 16 residues. This table comes from immunoSEQ multiplex PCR, and its TCRdb copy is limited to in-frame clones, with some not included. The repertoire holds 350,000 to 400,000 clones, with roughly nine tenths as singletons. This receptor was obtained from a woman aged 40 to 49 who had been exposed to COVID-19. The sequenced sample consisted of PBMCs or T cells enriched from blood (not recorded which). The rearrangement joins TRBV6-1 to TRBJ2-7; 8 bases match TRBD2. CDR3 DNA sequence: TGTGCCAGCAGTGAAGCGATAAGCGGGAGCTCCTACGAGCAGTACTTC. This encodes CASSEAISGSSYEQYF.